These 20 T cell receptor beta chains were sequenced from one sample in a study of cytomegalovirus exposure and HLA in healthy donors. PCR employed 60 Vbeta and 13 Jbeta primers. Sequencing used immunoSEQ multiplex PCR; TCRdb keeps in-frame clones, though not all of them. In the table there are under 200,000 clones, roughly 80% of which are singletons. What was sequenced was PBMCs. These receptors were taken from a woman in her twenties or thirties in good health and CMV-seropositive.

This clone was recorded a few times. V is TRBV5-4 and J is TRBJ2-1; a possible D gene is TRBD2 (6 bases). Trimming shortened V by 5 bases and J by 7 bases, and 22 bases separated the two germline ends. There are 16 residues in the CDR3. CDR1 is SGHNT, CDR2 YYREEE, per germline (reference sequence). The CDR3 reads CASSSGTSRRGNEQFF. CDR3 sequence (DNA): TGTGCCAGCAGTTCAGGGACTTCCCGTAGGGGAAATGAGCAGTTCTTC.

About this clone itself: An end of the junction does not agree with germline; a read error may underlie this. The chain recombines TRBV5-6 with TRBJ2-3; 9 bases are a match to TRBD1. CDR1 is SGHDT, CDR2 YYEEEE, per germline. This CDR3 is built from 14 residues. This CDR3 is CVSSPDRGLATQYF. DNA for the CDR3: TGTGTCAGCAGCCCGGACAGGGGACTTGCGACGCAGTATTTT. The variable domain in full, with the rest retrieved from reference TRBV5-6 and TRBJ2-3, is DAGVTQSPTHLIKTRGQQVTLRCSPKSGHDTVSWYQQALGQGPQFIFQYYEEEERQRGNFPDRFSGHQFPNYSSELNVNALLLGDSALYLCVSSPDRGLATQYFGPGTRLTVL.

The V gene is TRBV10-2, the J gene TRBJ2-5, with 10 bases aligning to TRBD2. V was clipped by 4 bases and J by 5 bases; unmatched bases: 13. Germline V gene sequence: CDR1 WSHSY, CDR2 SAAADI. This CDR3 region has 17 residues. The DNA of the CDR3 is TGCGCCAGCAGTGGGACTAGCGGCGACCTTTCCAGGGAGACCCAGTACTTC. It is translated as CASSGTSGDLSRETQYF.

A note on this clone: The sample has other DNA sequences that encode this CDR3 too. The rearrangement links TRBV6-5 to TRBJ2-1; 7 nucleotides align to TRBD2. This CDR3 spans 15 amino acids. In germline, CDR1 is MNHEY, CDR2 SVGAGI. V trimming: 5 bases; J trimming: 0 bases; junction bases outside the gene matches: 4. CDR3 sequence (DNA): TGTGCCAGCAGTCCCAGCGGGACCTCCTACAATGAGCAGTTCTTC. Translating it yields CASSPSGTSYNEQFF.

This chain joins TRBV5-4 and TRBJ2-5; 10 bases agree with TRBD2. This CDR3 is 16 amino acids long. Germline V gives CDR1 SGHNT, CDR2 YYREEE (reference sequence). V lost 0 bases to trimming and J lost 2 bases; unmatched junction nucleotides: 4. CDR3 sequence: CASSLGQRGGQETQYF. CDR3 nucleotide sequence: TGTGCCAGCAGCTTGGGTCAGCGGGGGGGGCAAGAGACCCAGTACTTC.

This clone was detected once. V gene TRBV11-2 combines with J gene TRBJ2-7; TRBD1 is a possible D gene (6 bases). V was cut by 5 bases and J by 1 base, with 12 bases left in between. Germline CDR1 reads SGHAT; CDR2 reads FQNNGV. The CDR3 runs to 14 residues. The CDR3 DNA is TGTGCCAGCAGCCTCAGGGGTTGGTCCTACGAGCAGTACTTC. This sequence encodes CASSLRGWSYEQYF.

V and J are TRBV6-5 and TRBJ1-2, with D maybe TRBD1 (5 bases). The CDR3 loop spans 15 amino acids. Germline V CDR1 and CDR2: MNHEY, SVGAGI. V lost 6 bases, J lost 3 bases, and 17 bases lay in between. CDR3 bases: TGTGCCAGCAGCCACGGACACGAACTCTACTATGGCTACACCTTC. The encoded protein is CASSHGHELYYGYTF.

The chain couples TRBV13 to TRBJ2-3, with D maybe TRBD2 (5 bases). Germline CDR1 PRHDT, CDR2 FYEKMQ (reference sequence). The CDR3 runs 14 residues. V was trimmed by 3 bases and J by 2 bases, leaving 9 bases between them. The CDR3 DNA is TGTGCCAGCAGCTTCGGGGAAATCACAGATACGCAGTATTTT. Translation: CASSFGEITDTQYF.

V gene TRBV5-1 combines with J gene TRBJ2-3; 8 nucleotides line up with TRBD2. Germline loops: CDR1 SGHRS, CDR2 YFSETQ. Trimming took 2 bases from V and 3 from J; bases not matched to a gene: 5. The length of the CDR3 is 15 residues. DNA of the CDR3: TGCGCCAGCAGCTTAGCGGGAGTTGGAACAGATACGCAGTATTTT. Amino acids: CASSLAGVGTDTQYF.

This chain joins TRBV5-6 and TRBJ2-3, with 10 bases aligning to TRBD2. CDR3 length equals 17 residues. The germline V gene encodes CDR1 SGHDT and CDR2 YYEEEE. Trimming took 3 bases from V and 0 from J; bases not matched to a gene: 7. DNA for the CDR3: TGTGCCAGCAGCTCCGGACTAGCGGTGGCTAGCACAGATACGCAGTATTTT. Its protein is CASSSGLAVASTDTQYF. The whole variable domain, filled in from reference TRBV5-6 and TRBJ2-3, reads DAGVTQSPTHLIKTRGQQVTLRCSPKSGHDTVSWYQQALGQGPQFIFQYYEEEERQRGNFPDRFSGHQFPNYSSELNVNALLLGDSALYLCASSSGLAVASTDTQYFGPGTRLTVL.

The chain links TRBV4-3 to TRBJ1-5; 7 bases align to TRBD1. Germline CDR1 and CDR2: LGHNA and YSLEER. The CDR3 spans 15 residues. With 0 bases clipped from V and 7 bases from J, the junction kept 6 bases outside the gene matches. CDR3 DNA: TGCGCCAGCAGCCAAGATGACAGGGAAGTCCAGCCCCAGCATTTT. The encoded protein is CASSQDDREVQPQHF.

This clone was detected a few times. The chain joins TRBV6-1 to TRBJ2-3; 10 bases match TRBD2. CDR1 MNHNS and CDR2 SASEGT come from the germline V gene. J lost 2 bases, V lost 4 bases, and 6 bases had no gene match. This CDR3 is built from 16 residues. The DNA for the CDR3 is TGTGCCAGCAGTGTCCTCCTAGCGGGAGCCACAGATACGCAGTATTTT. Translated: CASSVLLAGATDTQYF.

The chain recombines TRBV11-1 with TRBJ2-7; maybe TRBD2 (5 bases). Between the trimmed V and J ends, which lost 1 base and 6 bases, there was a span of 16 bases. Germline CDR1 and CDR2: SGHAT and FQDESV (reference sequence). CDR3 length equals 15 residues. CDR3 in DNA: TGTGCCAGCAGCTTAGTCCGGGGAGAGGAGCGCGAGCAGTACTTC. This sequence encodes CASSLVRGEEREQYF. Full variable domain (outside the CDR3, taken from reference TRBV11-1 and TRBJ2-7): EAEVAQSPRYKITEKSQAVAFWCDPISGHATLYWYRQILGQGPELLVQFQDESVVDDSQLPKDRFSAERLKGVDSTLKIQPAELGDSAMYLCASSLVRGEEREQYFGPGTRLTVT.

This chain uses TRBV4-2 with TRBJ2-5; 7 positions agree with TRBD1. The J call may be faulty, since TRBJ2-7 better matches the DNA end. The CDR3 extends over 16 amino acids. The germline V gene has CDR1 LGHNA and CDR2 YNFKEQ. CDR3 protein: CASSLQGPASSYEQYF. CDR3 sequence (DNA): TGTGCCAGCAGCCTACAGGGGCCGGCTTCCTCCTACGAGCAGTACTTC.

This clone was counted only a few times. This rearrangement joins TRBV5-6 to TRBJ2-7, with 8 bases matching TRBD2. Germline CDR1 is SGHDT and CDR2 is YYEEEE. The CDR3 has 17 residues. The V gene end was trimmed by 0 bases and the J gene end by 0 bases; junction bases not matched to a gene: 8. This CDR3 reads CASSLVGSGILSYEQYF. The CDR3 DNA is TGTGCCAGCAGCTTGGTGGGTAGCGGGATACTCTCCTACGAGCAGTACTTC. Complete variable domain (other parts from reference TRBV5-6 and TRBJ2-7): DAGVTQSPTHLIKTRGQQVTLRCSPKSGHDTVSWYQQALGQGPQFIFQYYEEEERQRGNFPDRFSGHQFPNYSSELNVNALLLGDSALYLCASSLVGSGILSYEQYFGPGTRLTVT.

This clone appeared a few times. Sequence at one end of the junction differs from germline and may be a read error. The rearrangement joins TRBV7-2 to TRBJ2-1, with 12 bases that match TRBD2. Germline V lookup: CDR1 SGHTA, CDR2 FQGNSA. The CDR3 spans 15 residues. The CDR3 sequence: CASSLAGGTYNEQFF. As DNA, the CDR3 is TGTGCCAGCAGCCTAGCGGGGGGGACGTACAATGAGCAGTTCTTC.

V is TRBV5-1 and J is TRBJ2-1, with 10 positions matching TRBD2. This CDR3 region has 16 residues. The ends lost 0 bases at V and 6 bases at J; junction bases unmatched: 6. CDR1 SGHRS and CDR2 YFSETQ come from the germline V gene. In DNA, the CDR3 is TGCGCCAGCAGCTTGGGTGGACTAGCGGACCTCAATGAGCAGTTCTTC. Amino acid sequence: CASSLGGLADLNEQFF.

The chain joins TRBV11-2 to TRBJ2-3, with TRBD2 matching over 7 bases. The germline gives CDR1 SGHAT, CDR2 FQNNGV. The CDR3 runs 14 residues. The V gene end was trimmed by 4 bases and the J gene end by 2 bases; junction bases not matched to a gene: 3. CDR3 nucleotide sequence: TGTGCCAGCAGCTGGGGGGGAGACACAGATACGCAGTATTTT. Translating gives CASSWGGDTDTQYF.

The CDR3 spells CASSLLAVTSTDTQYF. The CDR3 nucleotides are TGTGCCAGCAGCCTCCTAGCGGTAACTAGCACAGATACGCAGTATTTT. V usage is TRBV7-6 and J usage is TRBJ2-3, with 7 bases aligning to TRBD2. After removal of 5 bases from V and 0 bases from J, the junction contained 8 bases not matched to a gene. This CDR3 has 16 amino acids. Germline CDR1 reads SGHVS; CDR2 reads FNYEAQ. The full variable domain, rest sourced from reference TRBV7-6 and TRBJ2-3, is GAGVSQSPRYKVTKRGQDVALRCDPISGHVSLYWYRQALGQGPEFLTYFNYEAQQDKSGLPNDRFSAERPEGSISTLTIQRTEQRDSAMYRCASSLLAVTSTDTQYFGPGTRLTVL.

The chain employs TRBV4-2 and TRBJ2-7; 11 bases fit TRBD2. With 4 bases clipped from V and 4 bases from J, the junction kept 6 bases outside the gene matches. This CDR3 contains 15 residues. Germline V gene lookup returns CDR1 LGHNA and CDR2 YNFKEQ. The CDR3 DNA sequence: TGTGCCAGCAGCCGAACTAGCGGGGGTTCATACGAGCAGTACTTC. Its protein is CASSRTSGGSYEQYF.